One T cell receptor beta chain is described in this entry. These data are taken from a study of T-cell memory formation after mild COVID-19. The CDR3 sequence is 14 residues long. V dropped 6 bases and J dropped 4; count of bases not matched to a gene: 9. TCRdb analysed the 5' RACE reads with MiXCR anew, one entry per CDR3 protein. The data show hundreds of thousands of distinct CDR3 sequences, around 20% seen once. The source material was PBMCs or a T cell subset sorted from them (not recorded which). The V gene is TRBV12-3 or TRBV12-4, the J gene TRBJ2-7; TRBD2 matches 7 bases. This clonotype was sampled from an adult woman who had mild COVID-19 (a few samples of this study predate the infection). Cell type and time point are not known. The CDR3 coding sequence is TGTGCCAGCAGCTCACCGGGACTAACATACGAGCAGTACTTC. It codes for CASSSPGLTYEQYF.